The 16 T cell receptor beta chains listed next were all sequenced from one sample in a study of blood T cell repertoires in COVID-19. Data came from immunoSEQ multiplex PCR; TCRdb stores just in-frame clones and leaves some out. The table lists over 130,000 clones, roughly four fifths of them singletons, with around 8% in the top ten. The material sequenced was peripheral blood. These receptors all stem from a human donor in a cohort sampled during active COVID-19.

This chain uses TRBV7-6 with TRBJ2-2; 7 bases map to TRBD2. This CDR3 has 18 residues. Germline V gives CDR1 SGHVS, CDR2 FNYEAQ. Losses at the gene ends were 1 base for V and 5 bases for J; bases not matched to a gene: 13. The CDR3 DNA is TGTGCCAGCAGCTTAGTTCGGCCTAGCGGAAAACGAACCGGGGAGCTGTTTTTT. Encoded protein: CASSLVRPSGKRTGELFF. Full variable domain (missing parts from reference TRBV7-6 and TRBJ2-2): GAGVSQSPRYKVTKRGQDVALRCDPISGHVSLYWYRQALGQGPEFLTYFNYEAQQDKSGLPNDRFSAERPEGSISTLTIQRTEQRDSAMYRCASSLVRPSGKRTGELFFGEGSRLTVL.

The chain recombines TRBV29-1 with TRBJ1-1; TRBD1 might be the D (6 bases). Deletions cut 5 bases from V and 10 bases from J, with 17 bases between. The germline CDR1 and CDR2 sequences are SQVTM and ANQGSEA. CDR3 length: 12 residues. The CDR3 spells CSVTSLGGPAFF. The CDR3 bases are TGCAGCGTTACCTCCTTGGGGGGGCCAGCTTTCTTT.

The gene calls are TRBV7-9 and TRBJ1-2; D not certain. This CDR3 has 12 amino acids. Trimming removed 1 base at V and 4 bases at J, with 4 bases between. Per the germline V gene, CDR1 is SEHNR and CDR2 is FQNEAQ (reference sequence). The CDR3 protein is CASSLDGYGYTF. CDR3 in DNA: TGTGCCAGCAGCTTAGACGGCTATGGCTACACCTTC.

The chain couples TRBV27 to TRBJ1-2; 9 bases map to TRBD1. The V segment lost 8 bases and the J segment 4 bases; nucleotides outside the gene matches: 8. The germline CDR1 and CDR2 sequences are MNHEY and SMNVEV (reference sequence). The CDR3 consists of 14 residues. DNA for the CDR3: TGTGCCAGCGGAGACCGGGACAGGGCCTATGGCTACACCTTC. Residues: CASGDRDRAYGYTF.

This sequence joins TRBV20-1 and TRBJ2-1; D uncertain. Looked up from germline, CDR1 is DFQATT and CDR2 is SNEGSKA (reference sequence). Trimming cost V 3 bases and J 0 bases, with 9 bases left between them. This CDR3 contains 14 residues. Here the CDR3 DNA reads TGCAGTGCTAGTCCTGCTAGCTCCTACAATGAGCAGTTCTTC. Protein sequence: CSASPASSYNEQFF.

This chain uses TRBV11-2 with TRBJ2-5; D call uncertain. The ends were cut back, 5 bases at V and 4 bases at J, with 11 bases in the middle. The CDR3 has 13 residues. The germline V gene encodes CDR1 SGHAT and CDR2 FQNNGV. This CDR3 reads CASSPIVTETQYF. CDR3 bases: TGTGCCAGCAGCCCCATAGTAACAGAGACCCAGTACTTC.

The rearrangement uses TRBV2 and TRBJ1-2; 8 nucleotides match TRBD1. Germline V gene sequence: CDR1 SNHLY, CDR2 FYNNEI. CDR3 length equals 15 residues. Losses at the gene ends were 6 bases for V and 3 bases for J; bases not matched to a gene: 9. Written as DNA, the CDR3 is TGTGCCAGCAGACCCAGGGGGCGTACTGACTATGGCTACACCTTC. It translates to CASRPRGRTDYGYTF.

The gene calls are TRBV11-2 and TRBJ2-7; 9 positions agree with TRBD1. The CDR3 totals 15 residues. After removal of 5 bases from V and 7 bases from J, the junction contained 12 bases not matched to a gene. Germline CDR1 SGHAT, CDR2 FQNNGV. The CDR3 coding sequence is TGTGCCAGCAGCGGAGCCACAGGGGGCCCTTGGGAGCAGTACTTC. This gives the protein CASSGATGGPWEQYF.

The V gene is TRBV5-1, the J gene TRBJ2-7; D not certain. V was pared by 2 bases and J by 3 bases, with 12 bases between. The length of the CDR3 is 14 residues. Germline assignment: CDR1 SGHRS and CDR2 YFSETQ. CDR3: CASSLNPPGYEQYF. The CDR3, as DNA: TGCGCCAGCAGCTTAAACCCCCCGGGCTACGAGCAGTACTTC.

This clone was counted only a few times. The genes are TRBV18 and TRBJ1-4; D not resolved. The V gene's germline CDR1 is KGHSH and CDR2 LQKENI. The CDR3 totals 13 residues. Trimming cost V 5 bases and J 7 bases, with 11 bases left between them. CDR3 sequence: CASSDMLAEKLFF. CDR3 in DNA: TGTGCCAGCTCAGATATGCTGGCTGAAAAACTGTTTTTT.

The chain is built from TRBV15 and TRBJ1-2; D is ambiguous. Germline values: CDR1 LNHNV, CDR2 YYDKDF (reference sequence). Trimming removed 0 bases at V and 4 bases at J, with 9 bases between. The CDR3 runs to 14 residues. Here the CDR3 DNA reads TGTGCCACCAGCAGAGATCCTGTCAGCTATGGCTACACCTTC. Residues: CATSRDPVSYGYTF.

V usage is TRBV28 and J usage is TRBJ1-1, with TRBD1 matching over 12 bases. Germline V gene data show CDR1 as MDHEN and CDR2 as SYDVKM. The CDR3 extends over 19 amino acids. Trimming cost V 3 bases and J 4 bases; bases outside gene matches: 15. The CDR3: CASSFGRGQGARPRTEAFF. Written as DNA, the CDR3 is TGTGCCAGCAGTTTCGGGAGGGGACAGGGGGCGCGTCCGCGCACTGAAGCTTTCTTT.

The chain joins TRBV12-3 or TRBV12-4 to TRBJ2-1; D is unresolved. The CDR3 totals 12 residues. Trimming pared 11 bases from V and 6 bases from J, leaving 14 bases between. This CDR3 reads CAGGVSVNEQFF. CDR3 bases: TGTGCCGGCGGAGTGAGCGTCAATGAGCAGTTCTTC.

CDR3 nucleotides: TGTGCCAGCAGCCGGACTGTAGGAAAAAACACCATATATTTT. This encodes CASSRTVGKNTIYF. V usage is TRBV7-9 and J usage is TRBJ1-3; D gene uncertain. CDR3 length: 14 amino acids. Looked up from germline, CDR1 is SEHNR and CDR2 is FQNEAQ (reference sequence). Trimming took 5 bases from V and 6 from J, leaving 14 bases between them.

The V gene is TRBV6-5, the J gene TRBJ1-5; D unresolved. Germline loops: CDR1 MNHEY, CDR2 SVGAGI. V lost 6 bases to trimming and J lost 3 bases, with 15 bases between them. This CDR3 is 15 amino acids long. CDR3 sequence (DNA): TGTGCCAGCAGCCCCCCGTCCGTCTACAATCAGCCCCAGCATTTT. This sequence encodes CASSPPSVYNQPQHF.

The chain links TRBV6-2 or TRBV6-3 to TRBJ2-7; 10 nucleotides match TRBD1. CDR3 length: 18 amino acids. Germline CDR1 reads MNHEY; CDR2 reads SVGEGT. The V gene end was trimmed by 5 bases and the J gene end by 3 bases; junction bases not matched to a gene: 16. The CDR3 coding sequence is TGTGCCAGCAGTGGGGGACAGGGGAAGGCTTTGGTACGCTACGAGCAGTACTTC. Translating gives CASSGGQGKALVRYEQYF.